The rows below give T cell receptor beta chains drawn from one sample of a study of cytomegalovirus exposure and HLA in healthy donors. Produced via immunoSEQ multiplex PCR; TCRdb's table is partial and in-frame only. The table has about 180,000 clones, 75% to 85% seen once. The source material was PBMCs. Source of these receptors: a girl between 2 and 10 years old in good health and CMV-seropositive. Each CDR3 is given with its conserved first and last residue. Fields, in order: V gene, CDR3 length, J gene, clone size, D gene, CDR3 DNA, CDR3 protein. A D gene is named only where the DNA matches it firmly. The size field is filled for only some rows; it gives once, few, many or a size class.

v_call: TRBV27
cdr3_length: 15
j_call: TRBJ1-6
clone_size: NA
d_call: TRBD1
cdr3_nt: TGTGCCAGCAGCCCAGGGGGCCAGAATAATTCACCCCTCCACTTT
cdr3_aa: CASSPGGQNNSPLHF

v_call: TRBV19
cdr3_length: 13
j_call: TRBJ1-5
clone_size: NA
d_call: TRBD1
cdr3_nt: TGTGCCAGTACCGGGACAGGCAATCAGCCCCAGCATTTT
cdr3_aa: CASTGTGNQPQHF

v_call: TRBV11-3
cdr3_length: 14
j_call: TRBJ2-7
clone_size: NA
d_call: TRBD2
cdr3_nt: TGTGCCAGCAGCACCGCGGGGACTAGGGGCGAGCAGTACTTC
cdr3_aa: CASSTAGTRGEQYF

v_call: TRBV28
cdr3_length: 15
j_call: TRBJ2-5
clone_size: NA
d_call: TRBD1
cdr3_nt: TGTGCCAGCAGTTTATTCCAGGGGGCGCGTGAGACCCAGTACTTC
cdr3_aa: CASSLFQGARETQYF

v_call: TRBV6-1
cdr3_length: 14
j_call: TRBJ1-1
clone_size: NA
d_call: TRBD1
cdr3_nt: TGTGCCAGCAGCGAGACAGGGGATTACACTGAAGCTTTCTTT
cdr3_aa: CASSETGDYTEAFF

v_call: TRBV9
cdr3_length: 13
j_call: TRBJ1-6
clone_size: once
d_call: NA
cdr3_nt: TGTGCCAGCAGCGACATACGCAATTCACCCCTCCACTTT
cdr3_aa: CASSDIRNSPLHF

v_call: TRBV4-2
cdr3_length: 16
j_call: TRBJ2-7
clone_size: NA
d_call: TRBD2
cdr3_nt: TGTGCCAGCAGCCATCAGGCGGGAGGGAGCTCCTACGAGCAGTACTTC
cdr3_aa: CASSHQAGGSSYEQYF

v_call: TRBV7-9
cdr3_length: 12
j_call: TRBJ2-7
clone_size: NA
d_call: TRBD2
cdr3_nt: TGTGCCGGGGGACTAGCGGGAGGGGAGCAGTACTTC
cdr3_aa: CAGGLAGGEQYF

v_call: TRBV25-1
cdr3_length: 13
j_call: TRBJ2-2
clone_size: NA
d_call: NA
cdr3_nt: TGTGCCAGCAGTGAAGGACAGTTAGGGGAGCTGTTTTTT
cdr3_aa: CASSEGQLGELFF

v_call: TRBV25-1
cdr3_length: 18
j_call: TRBJ2-1
clone_size: NA
d_call: NA
cdr3_nt: TGTGCCAGCAGTGAATCTTTGAGGAGGGTGCCCTCCTACAATGAGCAGTTCTTC
cdr3_aa: CASSESLRRVPSYNEQFF

v_call: TRBV5-1
cdr3_length: 14
j_call: TRBJ2-1
clone_size: NA
d_call: TRBD2
cdr3_nt: TGCGCCAGCAGCTTGGCCGGGGGGTTGGGTGAGCAGTTCTTC
cdr3_aa: CASSLAGGLGEQFF

v_call: TRBV4-1
cdr3_length: 16
j_call: TRBJ2-2
clone_size: NA
d_call: TRBD1
cdr3_nt: TGCGCCAGCAGCCAAGCCGGGACAGCGAACACCGGGGAGCTGTTTTTT
cdr3_aa: CASSQAGTANTGELFF

v_call: TRBV10-3
cdr3_length: 12
j_call: TRBJ1-4
clone_size: NA
d_call: NA
cdr3_nt: TGTGCCATCGGCCAAGGGAGGGAAAAACTGTTTTTT
cdr3_aa: CAIGQGREKLFF

v_call: TRBV30
cdr3_length: 13
j_call: TRBJ1-2
clone_size: NA
d_call: TRBD1
cdr3_nt: TGTGCCTGGAGTCCAACAGGGGCCTATGGCTACACCTTC
cdr3_aa: CAWSPTGAYGYTF

v_call: TRBV30
cdr3_length: 12
j_call: TRBJ1-2
clone_size: once
d_call: NA
cdr3_nt: TGTGCCTGGAGTGCCGTCGACTATGGCTACACCTTC
cdr3_aa: CAWSAVDYGYTF

v_call: TRBV25-1
cdr3_length: 14
j_call: TRBJ1-3
clone_size: once
d_call: TRBD1
cdr3_nt: TGTGCCAGCAGTGGGACAGGGGCTGGAAACACCATATATTTT
cdr3_aa: CASSGTGAGNTIYF

v_call: TRBV27
cdr3_length: 13
j_call: TRBJ1-2
clone_size: NA
d_call: NA
cdr3_nt: TGTGCCAGCAGTTTAGGGCCTAACTATGGCTACACCTTC
cdr3_aa: CASSLGPNYGYTF

v_call: TRBV30
cdr3_length: 17
j_call: TRBJ2-2
clone_size: NA
d_call: NA
cdr3_nt: TGTGCCTGGAGATTGCAAGAGGCGGGATTTTACACCGGGGAGCTGTTTTTT
cdr3_aa: CAWRLQEAGFYTGELFF

v_call: TRBV18
cdr3_length: 13
j_call: TRBJ1-2
clone_size: NA
d_call: NA
cdr3_nt: TGTGCCAGCTCACCTGAAGAGAACTATGGCTACACCTTC
cdr3_aa: CASSPEENYGYTF

v_call: TRBV28
cdr3_length: 15
j_call: TRBJ2-5
clone_size: NA
d_call: NA
cdr3_nt: TGTGCCAGCCGATATAGCGAGAGTCGTGGAAGGACCCAGTACTTC
cdr3_aa: CASRYSESRGRTQYF

v_call: TRBV5-4
cdr3_length: 13
j_call: TRBJ1-1
clone_size: NA
d_call: TRBD1
cdr3_nt: TGTGCCAGCAGCTTCGACAGGGATACTGAAGCTTTCTTT
cdr3_aa: CASSFDRDTEAFF

v_call: TRBV11-3
cdr3_length: 14
j_call: TRBJ2-3
clone_size: once
d_call: NA
cdr3_nt: TGTGCCAGCTACCGAGGGCAACCCGAAGATACGCAGTATTTT
cdr3_aa: CASYRGQPEDTQYF

v_call: TRBV19
cdr3_length: 15
j_call: TRBJ2-7
clone_size: NA
d_call: NA
cdr3_nt: TGTGCCAGTAGGAATCGGGCGGGCCTCTCCTACGAGCAGTACTTC
cdr3_aa: CASRNRAGLSYEQYF

v_call: TRBV4-1
cdr3_length: 16
j_call: TRBJ1-4
clone_size: NA
d_call: NA
cdr3_nt: TGCGCCAGCAGCCAACAACCGGAGGCCTTACATGAAAAACTGTTTTTT
cdr3_aa: CASSQQPEALHEKLFF

v_call: TRBV7-2
cdr3_length: 16
j_call: TRBJ2-2
clone_size: NA
d_call: NA
cdr3_nt: TGTGCCAGCAGCGCGGACAGGGGCGGGGGGATCGGGGAGCTGTTTTTT
cdr3_aa: CASSADRGGGIGELFF

v_call: TRBV28
cdr3_length: 15
j_call: TRBJ1-3
clone_size: NA
d_call: TRBD1
cdr3_nt: TGTGCCAGCAGTTACCACACAGGGGCCGGAAACACCATATATTTT
cdr3_aa: CASSYHTGAGNTIYF

v_call: TRBV10-2
cdr3_length: 14
j_call: TRBJ1-5
clone_size: NA
d_call: NA
cdr3_nt: TGCGCCAGCAATTTGGGGGGAGGCAATCAGCCCCAGCATTTT
cdr3_aa: CASNLGGGNQPQHF

v_call: TRBV5-1
cdr3_length: 13
j_call: TRBJ2-5
clone_size: few
d_call: NA
cdr3_nt: TGCGCCAGCAGCTTTCCGGGAGTGGAGACCCAGTACTTC
cdr3_aa: CASSFPGVETQYF

v_call: TRBV5-5
cdr3_length: 16
j_call: TRBJ1-4
clone_size: NA
d_call: NA
cdr3_nt: TGTGCCAGCAGCCCGCGGGGGGCCCCAACTAATGAAAAACTGTTTTTT
cdr3_aa: CASSPRGAPTNEKLFF

v_call: TRBV25-1
cdr3_length: 15
j_call: TRBJ2-7
clone_size: NA
d_call: TRBD2
cdr3_nt: TGTGCCAGCAGTGCACCACCTCAGCGGGACTACGAGCAGTACTTC
cdr3_aa: CASSAPPQRDYEQYF

v_call: TRBV7-4
cdr3_length: 15
j_call: TRBJ1-2
clone_size: NA
d_call: TRBD1
cdr3_nt: TGTGCCAGCAGCAGGAATCCGGGACAGGGGAGAGGCTACACCTTC
cdr3_aa: CASSRNPGQGRGYTF

v_call: TRBV4-1
cdr3_length: 16
j_call: TRBJ1-5
clone_size: NA
d_call: TRBD1
cdr3_nt: TGCGCCAGCAGCCAAGTCGACAGGGCTGGGGATCAGCCCCAGCATTTT
cdr3_aa: CASSQVDRAGDQPQHF

v_call: TRBV25-1
cdr3_length: 17
j_call: TRBJ1-2
clone_size: NA
d_call: TRBD1
cdr3_nt: TGTGCCAGCAGTGGGGGCGGGACAGGGGGCGGCATCTATGGCTACACCTTC
cdr3_aa: CASSGGGTGGGIYGYTF

v_call: TRBV13
cdr3_length: 17
j_call: TRBJ2-3
clone_size: NA
d_call: NA
cdr3_nt: TGTGCCAGCACCCTACAGGTGGGGCAGGGCCGGTCAGATACGCAGTATTTT
cdr3_aa: CASTLQVGQGRSDTQYF

v_call: TRBV4-1
cdr3_length: 17
j_call: TRBJ1-4
clone_size: NA
d_call: NA
cdr3_nt: TGCGCCAGCAGCCAAGAAGTGAAAGGGAGAATTTGGTGCAGACTGTTTTTT
cdr3_aa: CASSQEVKGRIWCRLFF

v_call: TRBV19
cdr3_length: 12
j_call: TRBJ2-7
clone_size: NA
d_call: NA
cdr3_nt: TGTGCCAGTAGCCCCGTGGCTCTCGAGCAGTACTTC
cdr3_aa: CASSPVALEQYF

v_call: TRBV6-4
cdr3_length: 15
j_call: TRBJ2-1
clone_size: few
d_call: TRBD1
cdr3_nt: TGTGCCAGCAGTGACGGGACAGGGGATGGCAATGAGCAGTTCTTC
cdr3_aa: CASSDGTGDGNEQFF

v_call: TRBV27
cdr3_length: 15
j_call: TRBJ2-3
clone_size: NA
d_call: TRBD2
cdr3_nt: TGTGCCAGCAGTTTATTGGGGGGGACCACAGATACGCAGTATTTT
cdr3_aa: CASSLLGGTTDTQYF

v_call: TRBV9
cdr3_length: 15
j_call: TRBJ2-1
clone_size: NA
d_call: TRBD2
cdr3_nt: TGTGCCAGCAGCGTAAGAAGCGGGGGAACTAATGAGCAGTTCTTC
cdr3_aa: CASSVRSGGTNEQFF

v_call: TRBV5-1
cdr3_length: 14
j_call: TRBJ2-1
clone_size: NA
d_call: TRBD1
cdr3_nt: TGCGCCAGCAGCTTAGGGGACAGGGGCAATGAGCAGTTCTTC
cdr3_aa: CASSLGDRGNEQFF

v_call: TRBV7-9
cdr3_length: 17
j_call: TRBJ1-6
clone_size: NA
d_call: NA
cdr3_nt: TGTGCCAGCAGTGACGGCAGGTCAAGCTCCTATAATTCACCCCTCCACTTT
cdr3_aa: CASSDGRSSSYNSPLHF

v_call: TRBV10-3
cdr3_length: 12
j_call: TRBJ2-5
clone_size: NA
d_call: NA
cdr3_nt: TGTGCCATCAGTGAGTCCCGGGAGACCCAGTACTTC
cdr3_aa: CAISESRETQYF

v_call: TRBV9
cdr3_length: 13
j_call: TRBJ2-3
clone_size: NA
d_call: NA
cdr3_nt: TGTGCCAGCAGCGTAGTACAGTCTGGTACGCAGTATTTT
cdr3_aa: CASSVVQSGTQYF